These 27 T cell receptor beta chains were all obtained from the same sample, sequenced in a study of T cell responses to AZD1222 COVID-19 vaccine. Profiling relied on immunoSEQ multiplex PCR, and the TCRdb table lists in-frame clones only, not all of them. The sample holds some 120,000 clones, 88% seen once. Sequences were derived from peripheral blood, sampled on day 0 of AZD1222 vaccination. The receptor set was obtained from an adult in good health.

The CDR3: CAFSGRTEAFF. The CDR3 DNA is TGTGCCTTTTCTGGGCGCACTGAAGCTTTCTTT. The rearrangement joins TRBV30 to TRBJ1-1, with no clear D. Germline assignment: CDR1 GTSNPN and CDR2 SVGIG (reference sequence). This CDR3 has 11 amino acids. The V end was cut by 7 bases, the J end by 4 bases, with 10 bases between.

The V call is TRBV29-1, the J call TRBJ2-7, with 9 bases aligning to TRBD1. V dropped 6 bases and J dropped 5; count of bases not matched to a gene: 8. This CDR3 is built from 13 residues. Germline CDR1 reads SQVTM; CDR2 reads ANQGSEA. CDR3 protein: CSVSVWTGDEQYF. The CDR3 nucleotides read TGCAGCGTCTCCGTATGGACAGGGGACGAGCAGTACTTC.

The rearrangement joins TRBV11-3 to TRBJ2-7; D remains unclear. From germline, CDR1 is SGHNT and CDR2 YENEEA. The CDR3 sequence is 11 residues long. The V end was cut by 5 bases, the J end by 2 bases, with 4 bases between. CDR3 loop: CASSLTYEQYF. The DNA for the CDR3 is TGTGCCAGCAGCCTCACCTACGAGCAGTACTTC.

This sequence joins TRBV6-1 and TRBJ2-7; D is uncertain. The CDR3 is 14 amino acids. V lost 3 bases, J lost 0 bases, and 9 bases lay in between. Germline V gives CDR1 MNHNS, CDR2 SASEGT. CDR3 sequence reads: CASSESVCSYEQYF. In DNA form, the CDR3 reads TGTGCCAGCAGTGAGTCCGTCTGCTCCTACGAGCAGTACTTC.

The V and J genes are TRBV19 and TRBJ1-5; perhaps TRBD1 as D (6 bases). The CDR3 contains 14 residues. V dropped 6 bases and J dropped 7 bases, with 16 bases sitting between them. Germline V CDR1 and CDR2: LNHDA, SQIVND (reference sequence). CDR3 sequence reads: CASRNRGVWQPQHF. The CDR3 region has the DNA TGTGCCAGTAGGAATAGGGGGGTTTGGCAGCCCCAGCATTTT.

Here the CDR3 reads CASSLGPIQAQETQYF. The CDR3 region has the DNA TGCGCCAGCAGCTTGGGACCCATCCAAGCTCAAGAGACCCAGTACTTC. V usage is TRBV5-1 and J usage is TRBJ2-5; no definite D call. Germline V gives CDR1 SGHRS, CDR2 YFSETQ. The CDR3 extends over 16 amino acids. V was shortened by 0 bases and J by 2 bases, with 14 bases between the two germline ends. Looking up the rest from reference TRBV5-1 and TRBJ2-5 gives the full variable domain: KAGVTQTPRYLIKTRGQQVTLSCSPISGHRSVSWYQQTPGQGLQFLFEYFSETQRNKGNFPGRFSGRQFSNSRSEMNVSTLELGDSALYLCASSLGPIQAQETQYFGPGTRLLVL.

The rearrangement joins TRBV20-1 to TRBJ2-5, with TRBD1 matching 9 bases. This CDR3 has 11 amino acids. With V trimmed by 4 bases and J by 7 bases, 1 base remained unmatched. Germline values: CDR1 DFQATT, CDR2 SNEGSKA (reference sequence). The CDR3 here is CSAKTGGTQYF. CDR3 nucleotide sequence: TGCAGTGCTAAGACAGGGGGGACCCAGTACTTC.

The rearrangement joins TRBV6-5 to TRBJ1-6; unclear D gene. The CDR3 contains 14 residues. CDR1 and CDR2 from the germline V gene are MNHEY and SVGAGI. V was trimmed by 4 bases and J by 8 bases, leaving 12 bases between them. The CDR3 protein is CASSSSRRDSPLHF. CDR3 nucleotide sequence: TGTGCCAGCAGTTCCTCGAGGAGAGATTCACCCCTCCACTTT.

The CDR3 DNA reads as TGTGCCACTTGGACGGCAGGGGATGGCTACACCTTC. The encoded protein is CATWTAGDGYTF. The chain combines TRBV24-1 with TRBJ1-2; D perhaps matches TRBD1 (6 bases). This CDR3 has 12 amino acids. V was shortened by 10 bases and J by 6 bases, with 14 bases between the two germline ends. Germline CDR1 KGHDR, CDR2 SFDVKD.

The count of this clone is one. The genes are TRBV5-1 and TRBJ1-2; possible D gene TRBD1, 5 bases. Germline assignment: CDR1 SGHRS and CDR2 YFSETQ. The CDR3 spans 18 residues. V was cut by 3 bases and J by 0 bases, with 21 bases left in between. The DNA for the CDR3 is TGCGCCAGCAGCTCTGGCCTGCCAGGGAGGGCTTCTAACTATGGCTACACCTTC. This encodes CASSSGLPGRASNYGYTF.

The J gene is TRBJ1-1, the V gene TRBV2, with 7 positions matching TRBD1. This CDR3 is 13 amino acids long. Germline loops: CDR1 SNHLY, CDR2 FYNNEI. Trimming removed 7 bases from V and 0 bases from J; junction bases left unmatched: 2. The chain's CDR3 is CASKGQLNTEAFF. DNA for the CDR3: TGTGCCAGCAAGGGACAGTTGAACACTGAAGCTTTCTTT.

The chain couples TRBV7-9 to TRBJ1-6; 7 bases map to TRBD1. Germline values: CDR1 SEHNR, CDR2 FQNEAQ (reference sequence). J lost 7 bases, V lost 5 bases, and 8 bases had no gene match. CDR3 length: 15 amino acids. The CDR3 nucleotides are TGTGCCAGCAGCCCCCGACAGGGAGGGAATTCACCCCTCCACTTT. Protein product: CASSPRQGGNSPLHF.

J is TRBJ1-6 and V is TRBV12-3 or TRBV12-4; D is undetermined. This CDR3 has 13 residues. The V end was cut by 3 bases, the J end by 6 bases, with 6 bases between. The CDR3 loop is CASSFDGNSPLHF. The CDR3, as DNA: TGTGCCAGCAGTTTCGACGGTAATTCACCCCTCCACTTT.

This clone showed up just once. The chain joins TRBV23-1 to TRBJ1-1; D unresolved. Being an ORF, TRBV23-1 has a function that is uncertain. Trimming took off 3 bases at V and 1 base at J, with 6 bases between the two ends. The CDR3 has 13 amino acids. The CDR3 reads CASSQGPNTEAFF. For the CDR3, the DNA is TGCGCCAGCAGTCAGGGCCCGAACACTGAAGCTTTCTTT.

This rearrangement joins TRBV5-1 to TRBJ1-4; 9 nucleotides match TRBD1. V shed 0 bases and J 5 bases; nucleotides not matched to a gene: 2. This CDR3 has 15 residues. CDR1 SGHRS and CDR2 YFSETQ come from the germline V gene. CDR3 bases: TGCGCCAGCAGCTTGGCCGGGACAGGGAATGAAAAACTGTTTTTT. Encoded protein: CASSLAGTGNEKLFF.

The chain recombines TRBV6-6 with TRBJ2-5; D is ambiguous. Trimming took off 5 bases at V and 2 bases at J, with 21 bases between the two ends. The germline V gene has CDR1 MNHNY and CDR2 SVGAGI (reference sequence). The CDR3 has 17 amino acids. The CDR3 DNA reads TGTGCCAGCAGTCCCAACCTCGCAGTTCCCCTTCAAGAGACCCAGTACTTC. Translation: CASSPNLAVPLQETQYF.

CDR3 protein: CASSLSSGWSNQPQHF. The CDR3 DNA reads as TGTGCCAGCAGTTTATCTTCAGGCTGGAGCAATCAGCCCCAGCATTTT. The chain couples TRBV27 to TRBJ1-5; D not resolved. The CDR3 length is 16 residues. Germline CDR1 is MNHEY and CDR2 is SMNVEV (reference sequence). Trimming removed 0 bases at V and 1 base at J, with 10 bases between.

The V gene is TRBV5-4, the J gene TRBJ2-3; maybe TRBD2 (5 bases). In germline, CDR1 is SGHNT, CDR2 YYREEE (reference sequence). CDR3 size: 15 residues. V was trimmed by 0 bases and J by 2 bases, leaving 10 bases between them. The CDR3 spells CASSLAGWDTDTQYF. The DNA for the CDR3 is TGTGCCAGCAGCTTGGCGGGGTGGGACACAGATACGCAGTATTTT. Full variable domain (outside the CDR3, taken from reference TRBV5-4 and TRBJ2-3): ETGVTQSPTHLIKTRGQQVTLRCSSQSGHNTVSWYQQALGQGPQFIFQYYREEENGRGNFPPRFSGLQFPNYSSELNVNALELDDSALYLCASSLAGWDTDTQYFGPGTRLTVL.

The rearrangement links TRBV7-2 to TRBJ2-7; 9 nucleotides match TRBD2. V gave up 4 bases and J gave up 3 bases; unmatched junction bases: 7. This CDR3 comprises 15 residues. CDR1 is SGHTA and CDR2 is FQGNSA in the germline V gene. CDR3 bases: TGTGCCAGCAGCTATAGCGGGAGCTTCCACTACGAGCAGTACTTC. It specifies CASSYSGSFHYEQYF. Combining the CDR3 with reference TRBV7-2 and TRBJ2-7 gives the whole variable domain GAGVSQSPSNKVTEKGKDVELRCDPISGHTALYWYRQSLGQGLEFLIYFQGNSAPDKSGLPSDRFSAERTGGSVSTLTIQRTQQEDSAVYLCASSYSGSFHYEQYFGPGTRLTVT.

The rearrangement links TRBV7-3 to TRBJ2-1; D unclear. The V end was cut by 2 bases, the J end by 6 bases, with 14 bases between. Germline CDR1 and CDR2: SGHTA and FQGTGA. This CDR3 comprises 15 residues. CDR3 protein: CASSLAATTGNEQFF. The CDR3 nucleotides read TGTGCCAGCAGCTTAGCGGCGACCACCGGCAATGAGCAGTTCTTC.

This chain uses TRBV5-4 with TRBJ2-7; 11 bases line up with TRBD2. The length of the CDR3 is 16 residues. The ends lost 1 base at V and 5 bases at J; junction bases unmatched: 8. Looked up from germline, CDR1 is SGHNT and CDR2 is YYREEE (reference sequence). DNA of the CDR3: TGTGCCAGCAGCTTGTCAGCTAGCGGGAGGTTCAACGAGCAGTACTTC. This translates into CASSLSASGRFNEQYF.

Here the CDR3 reads CASSLGQAEGEAFF. Written as DNA, the CDR3 is TGTGCCAGCAGCCTCGGACAGGCGGAGGGTGAAGCTTTCTTT. V is TRBV7-2 and J is TRBJ1-1; 7 nucleotides agree with TRBD1. This CDR3 is 14 amino acids long. Germline values: CDR1 SGHTA, CDR2 FQGNSA. V trimming: 5 bases; J trimming: 7 bases; junction bases outside the gene matches: 10.

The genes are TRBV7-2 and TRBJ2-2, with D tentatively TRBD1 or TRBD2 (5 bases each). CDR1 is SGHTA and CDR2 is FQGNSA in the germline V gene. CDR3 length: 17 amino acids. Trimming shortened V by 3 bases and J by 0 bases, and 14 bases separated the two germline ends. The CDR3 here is CASSFIKGRTNTGELFF. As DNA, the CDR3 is TGTGCCAGCAGCTTTATTAAGGGGAGAACGAACACCGGGGAGCTGTTTTTT.

The CDR3 sequence is CASSQESRTGGVSDIQYF. The DNA of the CDR3 is TGCGCCAGCAGCCAAGAATCCCGGACAGGGGGCGTCTCGGACATTCAGTACTTC. This chain joins TRBV4-3 and TRBJ2-4; 11 nucleotides align to TRBD1. The V gene's germline CDR1 is LGHNA and CDR2 YSLEER. The CDR3 runs to 18 residues. V lost 0 bases to trimming and J lost 8 bases; unmatched junction nucleotides: 12.

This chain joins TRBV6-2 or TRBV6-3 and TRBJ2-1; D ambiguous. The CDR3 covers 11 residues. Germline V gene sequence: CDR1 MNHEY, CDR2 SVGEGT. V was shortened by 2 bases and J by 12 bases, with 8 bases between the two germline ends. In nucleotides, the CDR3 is TGTGCCAGCAGTTACGACAATTGGCAGTTCTTC. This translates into CASSYDNWQFF.

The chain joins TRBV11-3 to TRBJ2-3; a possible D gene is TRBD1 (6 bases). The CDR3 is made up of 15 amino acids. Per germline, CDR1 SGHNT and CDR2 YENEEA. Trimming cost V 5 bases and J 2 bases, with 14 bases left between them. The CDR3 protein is CASSPRDISTDTQYF. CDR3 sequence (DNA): TGTGCCAGCAGCCCCCGGGACATATCCACAGATACGCAGTATTTT.

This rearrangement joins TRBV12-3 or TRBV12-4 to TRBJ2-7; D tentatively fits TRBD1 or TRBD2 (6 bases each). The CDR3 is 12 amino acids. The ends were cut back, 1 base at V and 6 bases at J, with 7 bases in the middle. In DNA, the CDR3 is TGTGCCAGCAGTTTAGGGGGGGCCGAGCAGTACTTC. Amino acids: CASSLGGAEQYF.